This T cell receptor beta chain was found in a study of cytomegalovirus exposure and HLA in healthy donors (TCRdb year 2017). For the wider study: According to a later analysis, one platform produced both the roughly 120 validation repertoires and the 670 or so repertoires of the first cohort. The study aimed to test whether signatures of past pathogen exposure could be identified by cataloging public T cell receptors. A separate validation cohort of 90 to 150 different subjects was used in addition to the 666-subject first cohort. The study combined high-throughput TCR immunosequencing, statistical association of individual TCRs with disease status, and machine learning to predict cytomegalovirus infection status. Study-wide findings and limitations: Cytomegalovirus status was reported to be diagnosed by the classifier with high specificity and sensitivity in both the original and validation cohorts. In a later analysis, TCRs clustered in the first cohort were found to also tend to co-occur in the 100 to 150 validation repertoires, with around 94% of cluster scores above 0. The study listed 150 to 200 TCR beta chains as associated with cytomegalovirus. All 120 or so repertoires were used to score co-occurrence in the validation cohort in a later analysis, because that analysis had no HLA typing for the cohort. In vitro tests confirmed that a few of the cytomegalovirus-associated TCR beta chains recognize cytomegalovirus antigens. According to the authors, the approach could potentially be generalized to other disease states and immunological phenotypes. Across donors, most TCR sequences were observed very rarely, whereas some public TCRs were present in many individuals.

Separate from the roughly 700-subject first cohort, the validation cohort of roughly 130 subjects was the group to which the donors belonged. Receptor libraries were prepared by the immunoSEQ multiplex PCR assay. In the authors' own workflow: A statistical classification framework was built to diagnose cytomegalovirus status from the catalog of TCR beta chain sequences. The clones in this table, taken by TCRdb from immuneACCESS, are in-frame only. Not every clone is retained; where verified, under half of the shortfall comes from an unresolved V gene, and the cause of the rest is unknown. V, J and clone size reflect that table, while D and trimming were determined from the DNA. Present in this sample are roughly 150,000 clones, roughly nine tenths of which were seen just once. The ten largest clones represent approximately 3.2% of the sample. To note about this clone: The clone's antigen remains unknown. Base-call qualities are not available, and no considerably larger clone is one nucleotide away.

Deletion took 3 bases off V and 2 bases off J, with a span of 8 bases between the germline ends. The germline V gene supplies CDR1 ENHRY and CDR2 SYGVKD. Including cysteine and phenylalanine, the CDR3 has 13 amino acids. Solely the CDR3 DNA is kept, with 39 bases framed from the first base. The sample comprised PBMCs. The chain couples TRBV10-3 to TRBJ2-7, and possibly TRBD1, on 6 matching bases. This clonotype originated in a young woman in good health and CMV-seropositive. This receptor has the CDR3 CAISDRGPYEQYF. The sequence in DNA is TGTGCCATCAGTGACAGGGGACCCTACGAGCAGTACTTC.